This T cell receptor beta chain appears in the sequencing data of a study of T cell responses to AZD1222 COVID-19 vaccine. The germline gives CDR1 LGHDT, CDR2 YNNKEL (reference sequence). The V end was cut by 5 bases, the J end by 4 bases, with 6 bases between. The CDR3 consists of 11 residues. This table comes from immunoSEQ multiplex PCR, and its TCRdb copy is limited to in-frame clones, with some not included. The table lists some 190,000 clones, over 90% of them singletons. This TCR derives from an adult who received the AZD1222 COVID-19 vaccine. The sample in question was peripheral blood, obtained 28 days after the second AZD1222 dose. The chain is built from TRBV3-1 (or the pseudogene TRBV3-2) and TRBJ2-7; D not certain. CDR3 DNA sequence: TGTGCCAGCAGCTCTGGGTACGAGCAGTACTTC. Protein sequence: CASSSGYEQYF.